One sample yielded the 27 T cell receptor beta chains listed below, sequenced in a study of blood T cell repertoires in COVID-19. Only in-frame clones appear in the TCRdb table, and some are missing; sequencing was by immunoSEQ multiplex PCR. The sample contains about 220,000 clones, 84% of which appear only once. Sequencing used peripheral blood. The source is a woman in her fifties or sixties with acute or convalescent COVID-19.

The chain joins TRBV7-9 to TRBJ1-2; unclear D gene. The germline V and J ends were trimmed by 7 bases and 4 bases, with 10 bases remaining between them. CDR1 is SEHNR, CDR2 FQNEAQ, per germline (reference sequence). The length of the CDR3 is 12 residues. This CDR3 reads CASKAPSYGYTF. CDR3 nucleotide sequence: TGTGCCAGCAAAGCGCCTTCCTATGGCTACACCTTC.

CDR3: CASNLGQLGKETQYF. CDR3 in DNA: TGTGCCAGCAACCTGGGACAGCTAGGGAAAGAGACCCAGTACTTC. The chain carries TRBV7-8 and TRBJ2-5; 7 bases are a match to TRBD1. The CDR3 has 15 residues. CDR1 SGHVS and CDR2 FQNEAQ come from the germline V gene. Germline trimming cut 7 bases from V and 3 bases from J; bases unmatched to any gene: 11. Complete variable domain (other parts from reference TRBV7-8 and TRBJ2-5): GAGVSQSPRYKVAKRGQDVALRCDPISGHVSLFWYQQALGQGPEFLTYFQNEAQLDKSGLPSDRFFAERPEGSVSTLKIQRTQQEDSAVYLCASNLGQLGKETQYFGPGTRLLVL.

V is TRBV7-2 and J is TRBJ1-2; 9 nucleotides match TRBD1. CDR3 size: 13 residues. Germline V CDR1 and CDR2: SGHTA, FQGNSA. V shed 6 bases, J shed 8 bases, and the junction held 7 bases outside the gene matches. The CDR3: CASRTGTGSGYTF. The CDR3 nucleotides are TGTGCCAGCAGAACCGGGACAGGGAGCGGCTACACCTTC.

This chain links TRBV3-1 (or the pseudogene TRBV3-2) with TRBJ1-1; 8 bases line up with TRBD1. V lost 0 bases, J lost 4 bases, and 4 bases stayed unmatched. The CDR3 runs 15 residues. Germline V gives CDR1 LGHDT, CDR2 YNNKEL (reference sequence). CDR3 loop: CASSQEDRVGTEAFF. In DNA form, the CDR3 reads TGTGCCAGCAGCCAAGAGGACAGGGTGGGCACTGAAGCTTTCTTT.

This clone was counted between two and nine times. The rearrangement links TRBV3-1 (or the pseudogene TRBV3-2) to TRBJ1-3, with 7 bases aligning to TRBD1. The germline CDR1 and CDR2 sequences are LGHDT and YNNKEL (reference sequence). Unmatched junction bases numbered 11, after V lost 11 bases and J lost 7 bases. This CDR3 contains 13 residues. CDR3 region: CAARSGGSNTIYF. CDR3 sequence (DNA): TGTGCCGCCCGGTCAGGGGGTTCGAACACCATATATTTT.

The rearrangement links TRBV7-8 to TRBJ1-6, with D unclear. The length of the CDR3 is 15 residues. V lost 6 bases and J lost 7, with 16 bases in between. Looked up from germline, CDR1 is SGHVS and CDR2 is FQNEAQ. The CDR3 DNA follows: TGTGCCAGCAGTTCCTCCGGGTCACGCAATTCACCCCTCCACTTT. Translated, it gives CASSSSGSRNSPLHF.

This chain connects TRBV19 to TRBJ1-1; D possibly corresponds to TRBD1 (5 bases). The CDR3 totals 15 residues. The V gene lost 5 bases and the J gene lost 6 bases, with 19 bases spanning the gap. Germline-derived CDR1 and CDR2 are LNHDA and SQIVND (reference sequence). The CDR3 sequence is CASSGTPGLGPEAFF. In DNA form, the CDR3 reads TGTGCCAGTAGTGGAACACCGGGACTCGGTCCTGAAGCTTTCTTT.

The J gene is TRBJ1-2, the V gene TRBV19; 8 nucleotides align to TRBD1. Germline CDR1 is LNHDA and CDR2 is SQIVND (reference sequence). The CDR3 totals 14 residues. Losses at the gene ends were 8 bases for V and 4 bases for J; bases not matched to a gene: 9. The CDR3: CASYGTRGLYGYTF. As DNA, the CDR3 is TGTGCCAGTTACGGGACCAGGGGGCTCTATGGCTACACCTTC. The whole variable domain, filled in from reference TRBV19 and TRBJ1-2, reads DGGITQSPKYLFRKEGQNVTLSCEQNLNHDAMYWYRQDPGQGLRLIYYSQIVNDFQKGDIAEGYSVSREKKESFPLTVTSAQKNPTAFYLCASYGTRGLYGYTFGSGTRLTVV.

The genes are TRBV6-2 or TRBV6-3 and TRBJ2-3, with D possibly matching TRBD2 (5 bases). Germline V gene data show CDR1 as MNHEY and CDR2 as SVGEGT. This CDR3 spans 16 amino acids. The ends were cut back, 2 bases at V and 2 bases at J, with 14 bases in the middle. The CDR3 protein is CASSYVAGGFTDTQYF. The CDR3 DNA follows: TGTGCCAGCAGTTACGTTGCGGGTGGATTCACAGATACGCAGTATTTT.

This chain joins TRBV7-8 and TRBJ1-2; a weak D match, TRBD1 (6 bases). The CDR3 extends over 16 amino acids. CDR1 and CDR2 (germline): SGHVS, FQNEAQ. V was clipped by 2 bases and J by 5 bases, with 18 bases between them. The CDR3 nucleotides read TGTGCCAGCAGCTTAATCCCCCCAGGGGCGGGTTATGGCTACACCTTC. This encodes CASSLIPPGAGYGYTF.

V and J are TRBV12-3 or TRBV12-4 and TRBJ2-5; D perhaps matches TRBD1 (7 bases). This CDR3 is 13 amino acids long. With 4 bases removed from V and 4 bases from J, the gap between germline ends came to 10 bases. The CDR3 DNA reads TGTGCCAGCAGTTCCCAGGGGGGAGAGACCCAGTACTTC. The encoded protein is CASSSQGGETQYF.

This chain uses TRBV27 with TRBJ1-2, with D tentatively TRBD1 (6 bases). V lost 8 bases, J lost 8 bases, and 12 bases lay in between. Germline V gene data show CDR1 as MNHEY and CDR2 as SMNVEV (reference sequence). The CDR3 covers 11 residues. The chain's CDR3 is CASGAGTGYTF. CDR3 nucleotides: TGTGCCAGCGGTGCCGGGACAGGCTACACCTTC.

The chain combines TRBV7-2 with TRBJ2-7; D possibly corresponds to TRBD1 (5 bases). The CDR3 consists of 13 residues. V was shortened by 5 bases and J by 3 bases, with 11 bases between the two germline ends. Germline CDR1 reads SGHTA; CDR2 reads FQGNSA. The CDR3 loop is CASSLARDYEQYF. CDR3 sequence (DNA): TGTGCCAGCAGCCTCGCCAGGGACTACGAGCAGTACTTC.

The V and J genes are TRBV4-1 and TRBJ1-2; D ambiguous. The V end was cut by 0 bases, the J end by 5 bases, with 10 bases between. The CDR3 has 14 amino acids. The germline gives CDR1 MGHRA, CDR2 YSYEKL. CDR3 DNA: TGCGCCAGCAGCCAAGATCGGGAGGGTTATGGCTACACCTTC. Its translation is CASSQDREGYGYTF.

This chain connects TRBV12-3 or TRBV12-4 to TRBJ1-1; no clear D gene. The CDR3 is 11 residues long. Deletions cut 8 bases from V and 1 base from J, with 5 bases between. The CDR3, as DNA: TGTGCCAGCGGCGGGAACACTGAAGCTTTCTTT. It translates to CASGGNTEAFF.

Only a few counts were recorded for this clone. The chain's CDR3 is CASGVTQGFGYTF. The CDR3 bases are TGTGCCAGCGGGGTAACACAGGGTTTTGGCTACACCTTC. The J gene is TRBJ1-2, the V gene TRBV12-3 or TRBV12-4, with TRBD1 as a possible D gene (6 bases). The CDR3 consists of 13 residues. V shed 8 bases and J shed 7 bases, with 17 bases lying between them.

The rearrangement links TRBV9 to TRBJ2-1, with 11 positions matching TRBD2. Looked up from germline, CDR1 is SGDLS and CDR2 is YYNGEE. Unmatched junction bases numbered 3, after V lost 2 bases and J lost 5 bases. This CDR3 region has 15 residues. The CDR3 region is CASSVSGGGNNEQFF. The CDR3 DNA reads as TGTGCCAGCAGCGTTAGCGGGGGGGGCAACAATGAGCAGTTCTTC.

The chain recombines TRBV7-8 with TRBJ1-6; D gene ambiguous. Trimming took off 1 base at V and 9 bases at J, with 19 bases between the two ends. Germline V gene data show CDR1 as SGHVS and CDR2 as FQNEAQ. This CDR3 is built from 17 residues. DNA of the CDR3: TGTGCCAGCAGCTTAGTCAGCGGCGGTCTGGGCAGTTCACCCCTCCACTTT. Protein: CASSLVSGGLGSSPLHF.

J is TRBJ2-1 and V is TRBV7-3, with D uncertain. The V end was cut by 4 bases, the J end by 7 bases, with 8 bases between. Germline values: CDR1 SGHTA, CDR2 FQGTGA. The CDR3 contains 12 residues. The CDR3 DNA follows: TGTGCCAGCAGCTCCCCCCCAAATGAGCAGTTCTTC. Translation: CASSSPPNEQFF.

The DNA of the CDR3 is TGTGCCAGCAGCGAAACTAGCGGGGGGTTTGAGCAGTTCTTC. It translates to CASSETSGGFEQFF. This chain links TRBV3-1 (or the pseudogene TRBV3-2) with TRBJ2-1; TRBD2 aligns across 12 bases. The germline V gene encodes CDR1 LGHDT and CDR2 YNNKEL (reference sequence). The CDR3 sequence is 14 residues long. J lost 9 bases, V lost 5 bases, and 5 bases had no gene match.

The rearrangement links TRBV5-1 to TRBJ2-7; 9 bases are shared with TRBD2. The germline V gene encodes CDR1 SGHRS and CDR2 YFSETQ. The length of the CDR3 is 14 residues. With V trimmed by 0 bases and J by 7 bases, 5 bases remained unmatched. Here the CDR3 reads CASSLGRGGEEQYF. In nucleotides, the CDR3 is TGCGCCAGCAGCTTGGGGCGCGGGGGGGAAGAGCAGTACTTC. The full variable domain, completed using reference TRBV5-1 and TRBJ2-7, is KAGVTQTPRYLIKTRGQQVTLSCSPISGHRSVSWYQQTPGQGLQFLFEYFSETQRNKGNFPGRFSGRQFSNSRSEMNVSTLELGDSALYLCASSLGRGGEEQYFGPGTRLTVT.

This clone was counted between two and nine times. This chain connects TRBV5-6 to TRBJ2-7; D is unresolved. The germline V gene has CDR1 SGHDT and CDR2 YYEEEE. Trimming cost V 0 bases and J 2 bases, with 6 bases left between them. The CDR3 covers 13 residues. The CDR3 loop is CASSLAFAYEQYF. CDR3 bases: TGTGCCAGCAGCTTGGCCTTTGCCTACGAGCAGTACTTC.

The chain recombines TRBV19 with TRBJ1-1; TRBD1 might be the D (5 bases). Looked up from germline, CDR1 is LNHDA and CDR2 is SQIVND (reference sequence). This CDR3 comprises 13 residues. The V and J ends lost 4 bases and 10 bases respectively, with 16 bases between them. The CDR3 bases are TGTGCCAGTAGTACGGATCCGGGGGACGTAGCTTTCTTT. Protein: CASSTDPGDVAFF.

The chain is built from TRBV5-4 and TRBJ1-1, with 7 nucleotides matching TRBD1. The V gene's germline CDR1 is SGHNT and CDR2 YYREEE (reference sequence). The length of the CDR3 is 15 residues. The V and J ends lost 2 bases and 5 bases, in that order; junction bases with no gene match: 9. In DNA form, the CDR3 reads TGTGCCAGCAGCTTTGAGTGGACAGGAGGTACTGAAGCTTTCTTT. Its translation: CASSFEWTGGTEAFF.

The chain recombines TRBV18 with TRBJ2-3; 8 positions agree with TRBD1. Germline V gene sequence: CDR1 KGHSH, CDR2 LQKENI. This CDR3 contains 15 residues. J gave up 3 bases and V 3 bases, and 5 bases lay outside the gene matches. CDR3 in amino acids: CASSPNQGATDTQYF. CDR3 sequence (DNA): TGTGCCAGCTCACCGAACCAGGGGGCGACAGATACGCAGTATTTT.

V and J are TRBV5-5 and TRBJ2-5; TRBD1 matches 7 bases. The V segment lost 0 bases and the J segment 0 bases; nucleotides outside the gene matches: 8. The length of the CDR3 is 17 residues. The V gene's germline CDR1 is SGHKS and CDR2 YYEKEE (reference sequence). The CDR3 sequence is CASSLALGTAYQETQYF. The DNA for the CDR3 is TGTGCCAGCAGCTTGGCCCTCGGGACAGCGTACCAAGAGACCCAGTACTTC.

The chain combines TRBV15 with TRBJ1-3, with 8 bases aligning to TRBD1. This CDR3 region has 14 residues. Germline trimming cut 0 bases from V and 5 bases from J; bases unmatched to any gene: 0. Looked up from germline, CDR1 is LNHNV and CDR2 is YYDKDF (reference sequence). Here the CDR3 reads CATSRDRGRNTIYF. CDR3 in DNA: TGTGCCACCAGCAGAGACAGGGGGCGAAACACCATATATTTT.